One sample yielded the 28 T cell receptor beta chains listed below, sequenced in a study of naive and memory T cell subsets. Alpha and beta constant region primers primed reverse transcription for blood and skin samples. TCRdb reprocessed the 5' RACE reads via MiXCR and lists one record per CDR3 protein. The data show 25,000 to 30,000 distinct CDR3 sequences, with approximately 24% seen just once and 1.8% held by the top ten. Whole-blood samples were around 2.3 ml of peripheral blood from healthy adult volunteers. All receptors come from a female donor in good health.

There are a few counts of this clonotype. The chain uses TRBV29-1 and TRBJ2-7, with D unclear. The CDR3 has 14 amino acids. Looked up from germline, CDR1 is SQVTM and CDR2 is ANQGSEA. Trimming stripped 5 bases from V and 4 bases from J, with 18 bases between. The CDR3 region is CSVRLPTLGYEQYF. DNA of the CDR3: TGCAGCGTTCGGTTACCGACGTTGGGTTACGAGCAGTACTTC.

V is TRBV6-5 and J is TRBJ1-3, with D tentatively TRBD1 (5 bases). CDR3 length equals 14 residues. Germline V gene data show CDR1 as MNHEY and CDR2 as SVGAGI. V was shortened by 7 bases and J by 0 bases, with 10 bases between the two germline ends. The CDR3 nucleotides are TGTGCCAGCACCCAGGGCCACTCTGGAAACACCATATATTTT. This sequence encodes CASTQGHSGNTIYF.

The chain joins TRBV27 to TRBJ2-1; 8 nucleotides line up with TRBD1. CDR1 is MNHEY, CDR2 SMNVEV, per germline (reference sequence). Germline trimming cut 11 bases from V and 6 bases from J; bases unmatched to any gene: 18. CDR3 length: 16 amino acids. The CDR3 loop reads CASKGPDRGNGNEQFF. CDR3 sequence (DNA): TGTGCCTCTAAGGGACCTGACAGGGGAAACGGCAATGAGCAGTTCTTC.

This clonotype came up a few times. The chain recombines TRBV7-2 with TRBJ2-1, with D maybe TRBD1 (6 bases). The CDR3 is 13 residues long. The V gene's germline CDR1 is SGHTA and CDR2 FQGNSA. V dropped 7 bases and J dropped 6 bases, with 13 bases sitting between them. As DNA, the CDR3 is TGTGCCAGCACCCATACAGGGTTCAATGAGCAGTTCTTC. Amino acids: CASTHTGFNEQFF.

This clonotype was detected many times. The rearrangement links TRBV28 to TRBJ2-5; 11 nucleotides agree with TRBD2. The CDR3 runs to 15 residues. Germline loops: CDR1 MDHEN, CDR2 SYDVKM. The V gene end was trimmed by 4 bases and the J gene end by 5 bases; junction bases not matched to a gene: 6. CDR3 sequence (DNA): TGTGCCAGCAGTTCCCCACTAGCGGGAGCGGAGACCCAGTACTTC. Protein product: CASSSPLAGAETQYF.

This clonotype is medium-sized in the sample. The chain joins TRBV20-1 to TRBJ2-5, with unresolved D. Germline CDR1 is DFQATT and CDR2 is SNEGSKA (reference sequence). V was trimmed by 1 base and J by 5 bases, leaving 14 bases between them. This CDR3 is built from 14 residues. CDR3 coding DNA: TGCAGTGCTAGAGGGGGTTCGGCCCAGGAGACCCAGTACTTC. Its translation: CSARGGSAQETQYF.

The V call is TRBV7-2, the J call TRBJ1-1; D not certain. There are 15 residues in the CDR3. Germline V gene data show CDR1 as SGHTA and CDR2 as FQGNSA. The ends were cut back, 5 bases at V and 1 base at J, with 14 bases in the middle. The chain's CDR3 is CASSPLSAGNTEAFF. In DNA, the CDR3 is TGTGCCAGCAGCCCGCTCAGCGCGGGGAACACTGAAGCTTTCTTT.

V usage is TRBV29-1 and J usage is TRBJ2-7; D remains ambiguous. CDR3 length equals 12 residues. The germline V and J ends were trimmed by 8 bases and 0 bases, with 11 bases remaining between them. Germline V gene data show CDR1 as SQVTM and CDR2 as ANQGSEA. DNA for the CDR3: TGCAGCACCGTGGGCAGCTCCTACGAGCAGTACTTC. This codes for CSTVGSSYEQYF.

This clonotype was counted between two and nine times. This rearrangement joins TRBV6-5 to TRBJ1-1, with 8 nucleotides matching TRBD1. This CDR3 is 15 amino acids long. Germline V gene sequence: CDR1 MNHEY, CDR2 SVGAGI. V was pared by 2 bases and J by 3 bases, with 5 bases of the junction left unmatched. CDR3 residues: CASSYQGQGDTEAFF. The CDR3 DNA follows: TGTGCCAGCAGTTACCAAGGACAGGGCGACACTGAAGCTTTCTTT.

The chain carries TRBV12-3 or TRBV12-4 and TRBJ1-2; D might be TRBD1 (6 bases). The CDR3 length is 12 residues. Trimming removed 0 bases from V and 8 bases from J, with 7 bases in between. CDR3 region: CASSLAQGGYTF. In DNA, the CDR3 is TGTGCCAGCAGTTTAGCCCAGGGGGGCTACACCTTC.

This clonotype was seen ten or more times. The rearrangement links TRBV29-1 to TRBJ1-1, with 7 bases fitting TRBD1. This CDR3 comprises 14 residues. V shed 6 bases, J shed 3 bases, and the junction held 10 bases outside the gene matches. CDR1 SQVTM and CDR2 ANQGSEA come from the germline V gene. CDR3 protein: CSVVTGPGDTEAFF. Written as DNA, the CDR3 is TGCAGCGTGGTGACAGGGCCTGGGGACACTGAAGCTTTCTTT.

The V and J genes are TRBV7-9 and TRBJ2-3; D is unclear. This CDR3 region has 12 residues. Germline V gene data show CDR1 as SEHNR and CDR2 as FQNEAQ (reference sequence). V was cut by 5 bases and J by 3 bases, with 6 bases left in between. The CDR3 spells CASSRTTDTQYF. CDR3 DNA: TGTGCCAGCAGCCGTACGACAGATACGCAGTATTTT.

About this clonotype: Relative to the germline gene, one junction end is altered; a read error may explain this. The chain's CDR3 is CSVGAGVSNFGYTF. As DNA, the CDR3 is TGCAGCGTTGGGGCGGGGGTGTCGAACTTTGGCTACACCTTC. This chain connects TRBV29-1 to TRBJ1-2, with D possibly matching TRBD1 (5 bases). Looked up from germline, CDR1 is SQVTM and CDR2 is ANQGSEA. The CDR3 consists of 14 residues.

Within the sample, this clonotype is medium-sized (0.01 to 0.1%). The chain links TRBV18 to TRBJ2-7, with 7 bases identical to TRBD2. The CDR3 spans 16 residues. The trim removed 1 base at V and 0 bases at J, leaving 6 bases unmatched. Germline V CDR1 and CDR2: KGHSH, LQKENI. The CDR3 DNA reads TGTGCCAGCTCACCACGGCCTAGCGGAAGCTCCTACGAGCAGTACTTC. It translates to CASSPRPSGSSYEQYF.

The gene calls are TRBV10-3 and TRBJ1-1; 8 bases agree with TRBD1. The junction had 4 bases not matched to a gene; V was cut back by 6 bases and J by 1 base. This CDR3 is 14 amino acids long. Germline loops: CDR1 ENHRY, CDR2 SYGVKD. The CDR3: CAISEDRANTEAFF. The CDR3 DNA follows: TGTGCCATCAGCGAGGACAGGGCGAACACTGAAGCTTTCTTT.

CDR3 protein: CASSYDKAGGYTF. CDR3 bases: TGTGCCAGCAGTTATGATAAGGCTGGAGGCTACACCTTC. The V gene is TRBV6-5, the J gene TRBJ1-2, with unresolved D. Germline CDR1 and CDR2: MNHEY and SVGAGI. Trimming cost V 3 bases and J 8 bases, with 13 bases left between them. The CDR3 consists of 13 residues.

V is TRBV29-1 and J is TRBJ1-2; D is possibly TRBD1 (6 bases). Trimming removed 6 bases at V and 4 bases at J, with 24 bases between. The CDR3 extends over 16 amino acids. From germline, CDR1 is SQVTM and CDR2 ANQGSEA. In nucleotides, the CDR3 is TGCAGCGTCGATACAATTACAGGGACGCCGTTCTATGGCTACACCTTC. It translates to CSVDTITGTPFYGYTF.

The V call is TRBV5-1, the J call TRBJ2-1; 7 positions agree with TRBD2. This CDR3 spans 16 amino acids. CDR1 SGHRS and CDR2 YFSETQ come from the germline V gene. J gave up 10 bases and V 0 bases, and 13 bases lay outside the gene matches. CDR3 protein: CASSLEVGGLSGEQFF. In DNA, the CDR3 is TGCGCCAGCAGCTTGGAAGTGGGAGGGCTGTCGGGGGAGCAGTTCTTC.

This clonotype was counted many times. This chain connects TRBV10-1 to TRBJ2-1; no clear D gene. CDR3 length: 15 residues. V lost 0 bases and J lost 0, with 6 bases in between. Germline-derived CDR1 and CDR2 are WNHNN and SYGVQD (reference sequence). The CDR3 here is CASSESVGSYNEQFF. CDR3 DNA sequence: TGCGCCAGCAGTGAGTCTGTTGGCTCCTACAATGAGCAGTTCTTC.

This clonotype is termed medium-sized. This chain links TRBV20-1 with TRBJ2-7, with 7 bases aligning to TRBD1. CDR1 DFQATT and CDR2 SNEGSKA come from the germline V gene (reference sequence). The CDR3 runs to 14 residues. With V trimmed by 0 bases and J by 3 bases, 5 bases remained unmatched. The CDR3 DNA reads as TGCAGTGCTAGAGACGGACAGGTCGACTACGAGCAGTACTTC. Residues: CSARDGQVDYEQYF.

This clonotype is labeled medium-sized (0.01 to 0.1%). The chain is built from TRBV5-4 and TRBJ1-2; D perhaps matches TRBD1 (5 bases). Trimming cost V 4 bases and J 7 bases, with 14 bases left between them. The CDR3 covers 13 residues. Germline V lookup: CDR1 SGHNT, CDR2 YYREEE (reference sequence). For the CDR3, the DNA is TGTGCCAGCAGCCCATTCTTTGGGGGTGGCTACACCTTC. It encodes CASSPFFGGGYTF. The variable domain in full, with the rest retrieved from reference TRBV5-4 and TRBJ1-2, is ETGVTQSPTHLIKTRGQQVTLRCSSQSGHNTVSWYQQALGQGPQFIFQYYREEENGRGNFPPRFSGLQFPNYSSELNVNALELDDSALYLCASSPFFGGGYTFGSGTRLTVV.

A few counts support this clonotype. The J gene is TRBJ1-1, the V gene TRBV20-1, with no clear D. Looked up from germline, CDR1 is DFQATT and CDR2 is SNEGSKA (reference sequence). CDR3 size: 14 residues. The V end lost 1 base, the J end lost 1 base, and 10 bases lay between the germline ends. CDR3 in amino acids: CSARVGLQNTEAFF. In DNA form, the CDR3 reads TGCAGTGCTAGAGTTGGATTGCAGAACACTGAAGCTTTCTTT.

This clonotype has a handful of counts. The CDR3 protein is CSARGVRSGNTIYF. The CDR3 coding sequence is TGCAGTGCTAGGGGGGTCCGCTCTGGAAACACCATATATTTT. The rearrangement uses TRBV20-1 and TRBJ1-3, with D possibly being TRBD1 (5 bases). The CDR3 is made up of 14 amino acids. Trimming took off 3 bases at V and 0 bases at J, with 9 bases between the two ends. Germline CDR1 and CDR2: DFQATT and SNEGSKA (reference sequence).

This clonotype showed up many times. The gene calls are TRBV29-1 and TRBJ2-3; 8 nucleotides align to TRBD1. The CDR3 contains 13 residues. From germline, CDR1 is SQVTM and CDR2 ANQGSEA. Trimming at V came to 3 bases and at J to 4 bases, leaving 3 bases not matched to a gene. The CDR3 loop is CSVERQGSDTQYF. CDR3 sequence (DNA): TGCAGCGTTGAGCGACAGGGGTCAGATACGCAGTATTTT.

This clonotype was detected a few times. V gene TRBV20-1 combines with J gene TRBJ2-7; 9 bases match TRBD2. The CDR3 is 14 residues long. Germline assignment: CDR1 DFQATT and CDR2 SNEGSKA (reference sequence). The V segment lost 1 base and the J segment 5 bases; nucleotides outside the gene matches: 6. The CDR3 protein is CSARGPAGGNEQYF. The CDR3 DNA follows: TGCAGTGCTAGAGGACCAGCGGGAGGTAACGAGCAGTACTTC.

The J gene is TRBJ2-3, the V gene TRBV6-2 or TRBV6-3; TRBD2 aligns across 8 bases. V trimming: 6 bases; J trimming: 1 base; junction bases outside the gene matches: 9. The CDR3 is made up of 16 amino acids. CDR1 is MNHEY and CDR2 is SVGEGT in the germline V gene. CDR3 region: CASRPGLGMGTDTQYF. The CDR3 DNA is TGTGCCAGCAGACCGGGACTAGGCATGGGCACAGATACGCAGTATTTT.

This clonotype was seen many times. J is TRBJ2-7 and V is TRBV4-1; no definite D call. Germline V lookup: CDR1 MGHRA, CDR2 YSYEKL. The CDR3 extends over 13 amino acids. Trimming took off 1 base at V and 1 base at J, with 5 bases between the two ends. The CDR3 sequence is CASSQGLSYEQYF. The CDR3 nucleotides are TGCGCCAGCAGCCAAGGACTTTCCTACGAGCAGTACTTC.

A few counts support this clonotype. V is TRBV7-6 and J is TRBJ2-2; no reliable D call. This CDR3 region has 16 residues. V lost 1 base and J 0 bases, leaving 9 bases between the germline ends. From germline, CDR1 is SGHVS and CDR2 FNYEAQ. Here the CDR3 DNA reads TGTGCCAGCAGCTTAGTGGCAGCCGCGAACACCGGGGAGCTGTTTTTT. This sequence encodes CASSLVAAANTGELFF.